This TCR beta chain originates from a study of shared clonotypes between healthy human individuals. Study-level points and caveats: Sampling covered nothing but blood. Tissue TCR repertoires likely differ from those found in blood.

Authors' data handling: In the immunoSEQ data, sequences were junction-only and lacked quality scores, so filtering differed. Here immunoSEQ multiplex PCR was the method, and the copy in TCRdb shows in-frame clones only, minus some. Clone size and the V and J calls come from that table; the DNA yielded D and trimming. The sample lists 2 million to 2.5 million clones; 85% to 95% were seen once. A word on this clone: The antigen is not known.

The clonotype originates from a man younger than 35 in good health. Some clones in this sample may be carry-over from other donors' samples. Sequencing was done on a sample of naive CD4+ T cells from PBMCs. Subset meaning: CD45RA+ positively selected.

The CDR3 DNA reads TGTGCCAGCAGCTCGCTATCAGGGGTGGACAATGAGCAGTTCTTC. Translating gives CASSSLSGVDNEQFF. The V gene is TRBV5-4, the J gene TRBJ2-1; D perhaps matches TRBD1 (6 bases). The CDR3 consists of 15 residues. Trimming removed 3 bases at V and 5 bases at J, with 15 bases between. Germline V lookup: CDR1 SGHNT, CDR2 YYREEE (reference sequence).